One sample yielded the 21 T cell receptor beta chains listed below, sequenced in a study of blood T cell repertoires in COVID-19. The table came from immunoSEQ multiplex PCR; TCRdb's copy has only in-frame clones and leaves some out. The data contain roughly 46,000 clones, 88% of them singletons. The sample comprised peripheral blood. These receptors all stem from a human donor with active COVID-19. The donor label of this sample is uncertain.

This sequence joins TRBV18 and TRBJ2-7; no definite D call. V lost 3 bases to trimming and J lost 3 bases, with 12 bases between them. The length of the CDR3 is 14 residues. Germline V gene lookup returns CDR1 KGHSH and CDR2 LQKENI. CDR3 coding DNA: TGTGCCAGCTCACCTAATGCGGCAGTCTACGAGCAGTACTTC. Encoded protein: CASSPNAAVYEQYF.

This sequence joins TRBV7-9 and TRBJ2-5, with 7 bases matching TRBD2. Trimming cost V 11 bases and J 2 bases; bases outside gene matches: 8. Germline V gene lookup returns CDR1 SEHNR and CDR2 FQNEAQ (reference sequence). The length of the CDR3 is 13 residues. CDR3 DNA sequence: TGTGCCGGGAGGGACGGCAGTCAAGAGACCCAGTACTTC. Translated, it gives CAGRDGSQETQYF.

The chain carries TRBV7-8 and TRBJ1-6; a weak D match, TRBD1 (5 bases). Between the trimmed V and J ends, which lost 1 base and 4 bases, there was a span of 5 bases. The CDR3 contains 14 residues. Germline V gene sequence: CDR1 SGHVS, CDR2 FQNEAQ. CDR3 DNA: TGTGCCAGCAGCTTAGGGACATATAATTCACCCCTCCACTTT. This codes for CASSLGTYNSPLHF.

The gene calls are TRBV9 and TRBJ2-5; D might be TRBD1 (6 bases). V lost 3 bases to trimming and J lost 1 base, with 16 bases between them. Germline-derived CDR1 and CDR2 are SGDLS and YYNGEE. The CDR3 has 16 residues. CDR3 bases: TGTGCCAGCAGCGCAGGTACTGGGGGCAGCCAAGAGACCCAGTACTTC. Amino acids: CASSAGTGGSQETQYF. The complete variable domain, with remaining parts taken from reference TRBV9 and TRBJ2-5, reads DSGVTQTPKHLITATGQRVTLRCSPRSGDLSVYWYQQSLDQGLQFLIQYYNGEERAKGNILERFSAQQFPDLHSELNLSSLELGDSALYFCASSAGTGGSQETQYFGPGTRLLVL.

As DNA, the CDR3 is TGTGCCACCAGTGATGCGGGACAGGGGGCAGGCTACACCTTC. It translates to CATSDAGQGAGYTF. The rearrangement uses TRBV24-1 and TRBJ1-2; 12 bases agree with TRBD1. Germline CDR1 reads KGHDR; CDR2 reads SFDVKD. The CDR3 has 14 residues. With V trimmed by 3 bases and J by 8 bases, 3 bases remained unmatched.

V gene TRBV5-1 combines with J gene TRBJ2-3; 11 nucleotides align to TRBD1. The CDR3 sequence is 15 residues long. V shed 3 bases, J shed 4 bases, and the junction held 4 bases outside the gene matches. Germline V gene lookup returns CDR1 SGHRS and CDR2 YFSETQ. CDR3 amino acids: CASSSGQGASDTQYF. The CDR3 nucleotides are TGCGCCAGCAGCTCAGGACAGGGGGCCTCAGATACGCAGTATTTT.

This chain joins TRBV28 and TRBJ1-2, with 10 bases identical to TRBD1. The V segment lost 5 bases and the J segment 8 bases; nucleotides outside the gene matches: 17. The CDR3 runs to 17 residues. From germline, CDR1 is MDHEN and CDR2 SYDVKM. The CDR3 DNA sequence: TGTGCCAGCAGTGCGGCCCGGGGTGGGACAGGGGATTACGGCTACACCTTC. Translating gives CASSAARGGTGDYGYTF.

The CDR3, as DNA: TGTGCCAGCAGCTTGACTAGCGGGGAGTACACAGATACGCAGTATTTT. Translation gives CASSLTSGEYTDTQYF. This rearrangement joins TRBV11-2 to TRBJ2-3, with 11 positions matching TRBD2. The CDR3 extends over 16 amino acids. V gave up 3 bases and J gave up 2 bases; unmatched junction bases: 4. In germline, CDR1 is SGHAT, CDR2 FQNNGV.

The CDR3 protein is CAIMKSGGNTGELFF. The CDR3 DNA reads as TGTGCCATCATGAAAAGCGGGGGGAACACCGGGGAGCTGTTTTTT. V gene TRBV10-3 combines with J gene TRBJ2-2; 8 bases line up with TRBD2. The CDR3 extends over 15 amino acids. After removal of 7 bases from V and 1 base from J, the junction contained 5 bases not matched to a gene. In germline, CDR1 is ENHRY, CDR2 SYGVKD.

The gene calls are TRBV7-2 and TRBJ2-7, with 7 bases fitting TRBD1. Germline loops: CDR1 SGHTA, CDR2 FQGNSA. Trimming removed 0 bases from V and 9 bases from J; junction bases left unmatched: 8. The CDR3 consists of 14 residues. Here the CDR3 DNA reads TGTGCCAGCAGCTTAGCAATGGGGACAGTGGGGCAGTACTTC. This gives the protein CASSLAMGTVGQYF.

The chain is built from TRBV7-2 and TRBJ1-2; 8 bases map to TRBD1. Trimming took 3 bases from V and 5 from J; bases not matched to a gene: 14. Germline V gives CDR1 SGHTA, CDR2 FQGNSA. CDR3 length: 17 amino acids. The chain's CDR3 is CASSFGGGAGGSYGYTF. CDR3 nucleotide sequence: TGTGCCAGCAGCTTCGGGGGTGGTGCAGGGGGCAGTTATGGCTACACCTTC. Based on the CDR3 plus reference TRBV7-2 and TRBJ1-2, the full variable domain is GAGVSQSPSNKVTEKGKDVELRCDPISGHTALYWYRQSLGQGLEFLIYFQGNSAPDKSGLPSDRFSAERTGGSVSTLTIQRTQQEDSAVYLCASSFGGGAGGSYGYTFGSGTRLTVV.

The chain couples TRBV19 to TRBJ1-3, with 10 bases matching TRBD1. J was trimmed by 3 bases and V by 3 bases; bases with no gene match: 2. Germline V CDR1 and CDR2: LNHDA, SQIVND (reference sequence). The CDR3 extends over 15 amino acids. The CDR3 is CASSIWTGGGNTIYF. The DNA of the CDR3 is TGTGCCAGTAGTATCTGGACAGGGGGTGGAAACACCATATATTTT.

V gene TRBV6-5 combines with J gene TRBJ2-7; D may be TRBD2 (5 bases). CDR3 size: 13 residues. Trimming removed 6 bases from V and 5 bases from J, with 14 bases in between. Germline assignment: CDR1 MNHEY and CDR2 SVGAGI. The CDR3 is CASSNTGSHEQYF. As DNA, the CDR3 is TGTGCCAGCAGCAACACGGGGTCCCACGAGCAGTACTTC.

This sequence joins TRBV28 and TRBJ2-5; TRBD2 agrees at 16 bases. Losses at the gene ends were 1 base for V and 9 bases for J; bases not matched to a gene: 8. CDR3 length: 17 amino acids. The germline CDR1 and CDR2 sequences are MDHEN and SYDVKM. CDR3 in amino acids: CASSLFSEGTSGRAQYF. CDR3 DNA: TGTGCCAGCAGTTTATTTTCAGAGGGGACTAGCGGGAGGGCCCAGTACTTC.

In regard to this clone: Other DNA sequences from this sample encode an identical CDR3 as well. The V gene is TRBV6-4, the J gene TRBJ2-3; 9 positions agree with TRBD2. The germline V gene has CDR1 MRHNA and CDR2 SNTAGT. The CDR3 is made up of 14 amino acids. V was clipped by 6 bases and J by 2 bases; unmatched bases: 3. The chain's CDR3 is CASSGGGATDTQYF. CDR3 in DNA: TGTGCCAGCAGCGGCGGGGGGGCCACAGATACGCAGTATTTT.

The CDR3 spells CASGQTMGTDTQYF. CDR3 DNA sequence: TGTGCTAGTGGACAGACGATGGGCACAGATACGCAGTATTTT. J is TRBJ2-3 and V is TRBV12-5; D is ambiguous. The V gene lost 6 bases and the J gene lost 1 base, with 11 bases spanning the gap. Germline-derived CDR1 and CDR2 are LGHNT and FRNRAP. The CDR3 extends over 14 amino acids.

This clone occurred a few times. CDR3 sequence reads: CASSVQGSSNQPQHF. The CDR3 nucleotides read TGTGCCAGCAGTGTTCAGGGCTCCAGCAATCAGCCCCAGCATTTT. The chain combines TRBV2 with TRBJ1-5; weak D call: TRBD1 (5 bases). The CDR3 consists of 15 residues. Deletions cut 4 bases from V and 1 base from J, with 11 bases between. The germline V gene has CDR1 SNHLY and CDR2 FYNNEI. Full variable domain (rest looked up from reference TRBV2 and TRBJ1-5): EPEVTQTPSHQVTQMGQEVILRCVPISNHLYFYWYRQILGQKVEFLVSFYNNEISEKSEIFDDQFSVERPDGSNFTLKIRSTKLEDSAMYFCASSVQGSSNQPQHFGDGTRLSIL.

This chain connects TRBV11-3 to TRBJ1-3, with 7 bases aligning to TRBD1. Unmatched junction bases numbered 4, after V lost 8 bases and J lost 3 bases. This CDR3 has 13 amino acids. CDR1 and CDR2 from the germline V gene are SGHNT and YENEEA. This CDR3 reads CASARGVGNTIYF. DNA for the CDR3: TGTGCCAGCGCCAGGGGGGTTGGAAACACCATATATTTT.

The chain uses TRBV6-5 and TRBJ2-3, with 7 bases aligning to TRBD1. Germline CDR1 reads MNHEY; CDR2 reads SVGAGI. This CDR3 is built from 14 residues. V was pared by 6 bases and J by 1 base, with 4 bases of the junction left unmatched. The CDR3 spells CASRRGLRTDTQYF. The CDR3 nucleotides read TGTGCCAGCAGGAGGGGGCTCCGCACAGATACGCAGTATTTT.

V is TRBV5-1 and J is TRBJ2-7; D possibly corresponds to TRBD2 (6 bases). Germline lookup yields CDR1 SGHRS and CDR2 YFSETQ. The V end lost 3 bases, the J end lost 3 bases, and 10 bases lay between the germline ends. The CDR3 totals 13 residues. Written as DNA, the CDR3 is TGCGCCAGCAGCTCCGGGGGAGTCTACGAGCAGTACTTC. Its translation is CASSSGGVYEQYF.

The V gene is TRBV2, the J gene TRBJ2-2, with TRBD1 matching 7 bases. CDR1 and CDR2 (germline): SNHLY, FYNNEI. V was clipped by 11 bases and J by 1 base; unmatched bases: 4. The CDR3 length is 13 residues. DNA of the CDR3: TGTGCCGGAGGACAGGAGAACACCGGGGAGCTGTTTTTT. Protein sequence: CAGGQENTGELFF.